What follows are 20 T cell receptor beta chains derived from one specimen sequenced in a study of blood T cells in healthy people across ages. Then a second PCR, running about 7 to 11 cycles, was carried out with a sample-barcoded 5' primer and a J-beta primer mix. TCRdb re-called the 5' RACE reads through MiXCR, storing one row per CDR3 protein. This table has more than 1 million distinct CDR3 sequences, roughly 45% appearing once. The sequenced sample consisted of blood. The receptors originated from a woman aged 60 to 75 in good health.

A few counts support this clonotype. The chain joins TRBV29-1 to TRBJ2-7; 11 positions match TRBD2. CDR3 length: 20 residues. V was clipped by 7 bases and J by 1 base; unmatched bases: 24. From germline, CDR1 is SQVTM and CDR2 ANQGSEA. CDR3 in DNA: TGCAGCGGGGACAGGGAGCGCGAGACCGAGACTAGCGGGGTGTCCTACGAGCAGTACTTC. Protein product: CSGDRERETETSGVSYEQYF.

CDR3 coding DNA: TGTGCCAGCAGCTTAGACCCAGGGGACTACGAGCAGTACTTC. Protein product: CASSLDPGDYEQYF. The chain employs TRBV11-2 and TRBJ2-7; D is perhaps TRBD1 (6 bases). Germline lookup yields CDR1 SGHAT and CDR2 FQNNGV. The CDR3 spans 14 residues. Trimming stripped 0 bases from V and 3 bases from J, with 9 bases between.

This sequence joins TRBV15 and TRBJ1-5; TRBD1 matches at 7 bases. CDR3 length: 17 amino acids. The V gene end was trimmed by 6 bases and the J gene end by 3 bases; junction bases not matched to a gene: 14. The germline V gene has CDR1 LNHNV and CDR2 YYDKDF (reference sequence). The CDR3 reads CATSPREQTGINQPQHF. As DNA, the CDR3 is TGTGCCACCAGTCCGAGAGAGCAGACAGGGATCAATCAGCCCCAGCATTTT.

The chain links TRBV29-1 to TRBJ2-5, with 12 bases aligning to TRBD2. Germline lookup yields CDR1 SQVTM and CDR2 ANQGSEA. The CDR3 contains 14 residues. J lost 5 bases, V lost 7 bases, and 8 bases had no gene match. CDR3 loop: CSAQLAGGLETQYF. CDR3 DNA: TGCAGCGCTCAACTAGCGGGAGGTTTGGAGACCCAGTACTTC.

The genes are TRBV6-1 and TRBJ2-7, with 9 positions matching TRBD1. This CDR3 has 18 residues. Germline V gene data show CDR1 as MNHNS and CDR2 as SASEGT. V shed 5 bases, J shed 3 bases, and the junction held 17 bases outside the gene matches. CDR3 nucleotides: TGTGCCAGCAGTCCCGGGACAGGGCCCGCAGGGAGTTACTACGAGCAGTACTTC. Translated: CASSPGTGPAGSYYEQYF.

The rearrangement uses TRBV12-3 or TRBV12-4 and TRBJ2-1; TRBD2 aligns across 10 bases. Trimming at V came to 2 bases and at J to 5 bases, leaving 15 bases not matched to a gene. The CDR3 contains 19 residues. The CDR3 DNA sequence: TGTGCCAGCAGTTTATGGAGCGGGAGGGCCAGGGGGGCAAACAATGAGCAGTTCTTC. Translating gives CASSLWSGRARGANNEQFF.

This clonotype was found a few times. This chain links TRBV15 with TRBJ1-1; D remains unclear. Trimming cost V 0 bases and J 5 bases, with 10 bases left between them. CDR1 and CDR2 (germline): LNHNV, YYDKDF (reference sequence). The length of the CDR3 is 14 residues. The DNA of the CDR3 is TGTGCCACCAGCAGAGAGGTCTCCGGGACTGAAGCTTTCTTT. This codes for CATSREVSGTEAFF.

CDR3 region: CASGSFTGIGYTF. CDR3 sequence (DNA): TGTGCTAGTGGTTCCTTCACAGGGATAGGCTACACCTTC. The J gene is TRBJ1-2, the V gene TRBV12-5; D is perhaps TRBD1 (6 bases). V was pared by 4 bases and J by 8 bases, with 14 bases between. The CDR3 is 13 residues long. CDR1 and CDR2 from the germline V gene are LGHNT and FRNRAP.

As to this clonotype: A much larger clone sits a single nucleotide away, making a read error possible. This rearrangement joins TRBV25-1 to TRBJ2-1; 7 bases map to TRBD2. CDR3 length equals 13 residues. V shed 8 bases, J shed 4 bases, and the junction held 5 bases outside the gene matches. The germline gives CDR1 MGHDK, CDR2 SYGVNS. The CDR3 sequence: CASAGDGYNEQFF. The CDR3 nucleotides are TGTGCCAGCGCGGGGGACGGATACAATGAGCAGTTCTTC.

The chain carries TRBV11-2 and TRBJ1-1; 8 bases fit TRBD1. The J segment lost 3 bases and the V segment lost 9 bases, leaving 6 bases of the junction unmatched. Germline values: CDR1 SGHAT, CDR2 FQNNGV. CDR3 length: 13 residues. The CDR3 DNA sequence: TGTGCCAGTTTAAACAGGGGGGACACTGAAGCTTTCTTT. Its translation is CASLNRGDTEAFF. Based on the CDR3 plus reference TRBV11-2 and TRBJ1-1, the full variable domain is EAGVAQSPRYKIIEKRQSVAFWCNPISGHATLYWYQQILGQGPKLLIQFQNNGVVDDSQLPKDRFSAERLKGVDSTLKIQPAKLEDSAVYLCASLNRGDTEAFFGQGTRLTVV.

This clonotype was detected only a few times. The chain employs TRBV3-1 and TRBJ2-1; perhaps TRBD1 as D (6 bases). Germline CDR1 LGHDT, CDR2 YNNKEL (reference sequence). With 7 bases removed from V and 7 bases from J, the gap between germline ends came to 20 bases. This CDR3 is 15 amino acids long. The CDR3 bases are TGTGCCAGCAAACAGGGACCCGTCCAATCTAATGAGCAGTTCTTC. Encoded protein: CASKQGPVQSNEQFF.

This clonotype was found a few times. The chain employs TRBV20-1 and TRBJ2-1; 8 bases line up with TRBD2. J lost 2 bases, V lost 1 base, and 4 bases had no gene match. Germline V gene data show CDR1 as DFQATT and CDR2 as SNEGSKA (reference sequence). This CDR3 contains 15 residues. CDR3 sequence: CSARAQLAAYNEQFF. As DNA, the CDR3 is TGCAGTGCTAGAGCTCAACTAGCGGCCTACAATGAGCAGTTCTTC.

This clonotype was counted only a few times. The V and J genes are TRBV6-1 and TRBJ2-3; D unclear. Germline CDR1 reads MNHNS; CDR2 reads SASEGT. V gave up 2 bases and J gave up 6 bases, with 9 bases separating them. CDR3 size: 13 residues. CDR3 region: CASSELLTDTQYF. The CDR3 DNA follows: TGTGCCAGCAGTGAACTCCTGACGGATACGCAGTATTTT.

As for this clonotype: This may come from a read error, since a much larger clone is one base off. The V and J genes are TRBV7-8 and TRBJ2-4; possibly TRBD1 for D (6 bases). The J call may be in error: the DNA end matches TRBJ2-7 better. The V gene's germline CDR1 is SGHVS and CDR2 FQNEAQ. This CDR3 has 14 residues. The CDR3 DNA is TGTGCCAACAGCTTAGGGGGACCCAGGGACGAGCAGTACTTC. It encodes CANSLGGPRDEQYF.

V gene TRBV7-9 combines with J gene TRBJ2-5; 9 nucleotides agree with TRBD1. The J call may be incorrect, as the DNA end agrees better with TRBJ2-7. The CDR3 runs to 13 residues. Germline assignment: CDR1 SEHNR and CDR2 FQNEAQ (reference sequence). The CDR3 reads CASSPRTGDEQYF. CDR3 DNA: TGTGCCAGCAGCCCGAGGACAGGGGACGAGCAGTACTTC.

The rearrangement links TRBV7-2 to TRBJ2-5, with TRBD2 identical over 7 bases. The germline CDR1 and CDR2 sequences are SGHTA and FQGNSA. CDR3 length: 16 residues. The ends lost 5 bases at V and 11 bases at J; junction bases unmatched: 20. CDR3 region: CASSRTSAGQDNEQYF. The DNA of the CDR3 is TGTGCCAGCAGCCGCACTAGCGCCGGCCAGGACAATGAGCAGTACTTC.

In nucleotides, the CDR3 is TGTGCCACCAGTGCGAGCGCAGGGGGGGAAGAGACCCAGTACTTC. It specifies CATSASAGGEETQYF. This rearrangement joins TRBV24-1 to TRBJ2-5, with D possibly being TRBD1 or TRBD2 (7 bases each). V lost 5 bases, J lost 3 bases, and 15 bases lay in between. CDR1 and CDR2 (germline): KGHDR, SFDVKD. The CDR3 spans 15 residues.

V usage is TRBV20-1 and J usage is TRBJ2-7; 7 bases align to TRBD1. This CDR3 has 14 residues. Germline V gene data show CDR1 as DFQATT and CDR2 as SNEGSKA (reference sequence). With V trimmed by 2 bases and J by 2 bases, 6 bases remained unmatched. CDR3: CSARIRTGAYEQYF. CDR3 nucleotides: TGCAGTGCTAGAATTAGGACAGGCGCCTACGAGCAGTACTTC.

The sample holds many counts of this clonotype. The V and J genes are TRBV7-8 and TRBJ2-5, with TRBD2 identical over 11 bases. This CDR3 has 15 amino acids. Germline-derived CDR1 and CDR2 are SGHVS and FQNEAQ. V gave up 5 bases and J gave up 5 bases; unmatched junction bases: 7. The DNA for the CDR3 is TGTGCCAGCAGCCAACTAGCGGGAGTTCCGGAGACCCAGTACTTC. The encoded protein is CASSQLAGVPETQYF.

Details on this clonotype: A read error may produce the germline difference seen at one junction end. The chain is built from TRBV24-1 and TRBJ2-7; TRBD1 aligns across 9 bases. CDR1 KGHDR and CDR2 SFDVKD come from the germline V gene. CDR3 length: 14 amino acids. The CDR3 region is CATSNPGQGDERYF. The DNA for the CDR3 is TGTGCCACCAGTAATCCGGGACAGGGTGACGAGCGGTACTTC.